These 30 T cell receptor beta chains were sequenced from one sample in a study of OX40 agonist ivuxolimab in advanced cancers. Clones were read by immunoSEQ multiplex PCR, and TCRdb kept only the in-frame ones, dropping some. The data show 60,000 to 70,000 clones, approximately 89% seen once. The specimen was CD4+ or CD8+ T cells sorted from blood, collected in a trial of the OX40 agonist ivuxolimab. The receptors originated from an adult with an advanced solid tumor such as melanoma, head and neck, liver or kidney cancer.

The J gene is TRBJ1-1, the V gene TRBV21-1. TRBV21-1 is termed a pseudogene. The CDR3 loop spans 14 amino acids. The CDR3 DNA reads TGTGCCAGCAGCAAACAACGGGGGGACACTGAAGCTTTCTTT. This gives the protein CASSKQRGDTEAFF.

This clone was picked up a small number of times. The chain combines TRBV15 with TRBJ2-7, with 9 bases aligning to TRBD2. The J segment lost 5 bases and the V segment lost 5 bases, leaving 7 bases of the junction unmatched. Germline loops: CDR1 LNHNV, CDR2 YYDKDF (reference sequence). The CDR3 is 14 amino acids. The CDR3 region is CATSDLAGLDEQYF. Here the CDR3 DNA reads TGTGCCACCAGCGATCTAGCGGGATTAGACGAGCAGTACTTC.

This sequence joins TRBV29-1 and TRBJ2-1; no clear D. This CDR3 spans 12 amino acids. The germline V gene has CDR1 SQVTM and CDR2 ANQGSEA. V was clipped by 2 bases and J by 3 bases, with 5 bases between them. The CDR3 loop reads CSVESHYNEQFF. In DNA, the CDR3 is TGCAGCGTTGAAAGTCACTACAATGAGCAGTTCTTC.

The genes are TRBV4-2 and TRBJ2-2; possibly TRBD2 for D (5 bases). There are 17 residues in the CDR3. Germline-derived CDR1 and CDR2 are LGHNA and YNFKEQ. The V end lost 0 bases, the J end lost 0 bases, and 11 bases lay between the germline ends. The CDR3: CASSQEETGSNTGELFF. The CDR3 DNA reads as TGTGCCAGCAGCCAAGAGGAGACGGGGTCGAACACCGGGGAGCTGTTTTTT.

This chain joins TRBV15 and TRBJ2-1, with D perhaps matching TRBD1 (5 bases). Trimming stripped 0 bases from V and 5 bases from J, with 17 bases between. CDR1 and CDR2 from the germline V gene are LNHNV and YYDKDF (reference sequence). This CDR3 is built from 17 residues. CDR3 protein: CATSRDKVSDSDNEQFF. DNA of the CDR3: TGTGCCACCAGCAGAGACAAGGTCAGCGACAGTGACAATGAGCAGTTCTTC.

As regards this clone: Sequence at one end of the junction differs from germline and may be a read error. CDR3 in DNA: TGTGCCAGCAGCTTGGACAGAAACGGGGATAGTTTT. Its translation is CASSLDRNGDSF. This chain joins TRBV5-6 and TRBJ1-3; no reliable D call. CDR3 size: 12 residues. Per the germline V gene, CDR1 is SGHDT and CDR2 is YYEEEE.

In nucleotides, the CDR3 is TGTGCCAGTAGTATAGTTCGGGGGCCGACTGAAGCTTTCTTT. Translation: CASSIVRGPTEAFF. The V gene is TRBV19, the J gene TRBJ1-1, with D possibly matching TRBD1 (6 bases). CDR3 size: 14 residues. Germline CDR1 is LNHDA and CDR2 is SQIVND (reference sequence). V shed 1 base and J shed 5 bases, with 11 bases lying between them.

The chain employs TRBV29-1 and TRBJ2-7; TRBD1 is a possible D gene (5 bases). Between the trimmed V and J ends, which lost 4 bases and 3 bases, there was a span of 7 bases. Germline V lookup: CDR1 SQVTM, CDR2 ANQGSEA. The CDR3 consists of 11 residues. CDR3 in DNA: TGCAGCGTTGTTAGGGGCTACGAGCAGTACTTC. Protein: CSVVRGYEQYF.

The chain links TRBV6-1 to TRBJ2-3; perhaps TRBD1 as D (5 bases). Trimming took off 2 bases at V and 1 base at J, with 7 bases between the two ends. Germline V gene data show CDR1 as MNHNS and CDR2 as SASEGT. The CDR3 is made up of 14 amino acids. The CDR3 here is CASSEFRGTDTQYF. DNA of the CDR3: TGTGCCAGCAGTGAATTCAGGGGCACAGATACGCAGTATTTT.

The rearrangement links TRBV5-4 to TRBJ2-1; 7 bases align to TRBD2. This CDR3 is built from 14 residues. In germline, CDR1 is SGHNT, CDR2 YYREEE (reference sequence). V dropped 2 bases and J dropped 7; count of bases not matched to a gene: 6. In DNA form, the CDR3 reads TGTGCCAGCAGCTTTTTCGGGGAGGGAAATGAGCAGTTCTTC. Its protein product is CASSFFGEGNEQFF.

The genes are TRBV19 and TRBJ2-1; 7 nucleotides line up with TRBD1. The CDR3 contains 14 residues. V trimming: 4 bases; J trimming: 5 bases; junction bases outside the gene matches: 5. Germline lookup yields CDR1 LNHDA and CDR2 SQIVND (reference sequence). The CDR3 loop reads CASSTETGHNEQFF. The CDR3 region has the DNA TGTGCCAGTAGTACCGAGACAGGGCACAATGAGCAGTTCTTC.

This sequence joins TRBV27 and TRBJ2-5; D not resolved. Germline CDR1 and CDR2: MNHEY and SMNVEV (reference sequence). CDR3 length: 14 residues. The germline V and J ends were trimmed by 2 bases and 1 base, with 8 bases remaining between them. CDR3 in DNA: TGTGCCAGCAGTTTACCCGGGTCCCAAGAGACCCAGTACTTC. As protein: CASSLPGSQETQYF.

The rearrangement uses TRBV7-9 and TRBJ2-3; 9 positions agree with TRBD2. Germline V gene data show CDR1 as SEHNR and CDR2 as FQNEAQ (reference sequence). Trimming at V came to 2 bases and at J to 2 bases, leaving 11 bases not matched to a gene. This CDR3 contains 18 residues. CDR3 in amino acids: CASSLPPGSGSNTDTQYF. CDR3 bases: TGTGCCAGCAGCTTACCCCCAGGTAGCGGGAGCAACACAGATACGCAGTATTTT.

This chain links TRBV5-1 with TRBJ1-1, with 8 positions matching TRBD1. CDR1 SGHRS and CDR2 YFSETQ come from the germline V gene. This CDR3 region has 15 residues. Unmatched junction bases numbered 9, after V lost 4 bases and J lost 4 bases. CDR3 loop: CASSTKQGVGTEAFF. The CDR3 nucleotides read TGCGCCAGCAGCACCAAACAGGGGGTCGGCACTGAAGCTTTCTTT.

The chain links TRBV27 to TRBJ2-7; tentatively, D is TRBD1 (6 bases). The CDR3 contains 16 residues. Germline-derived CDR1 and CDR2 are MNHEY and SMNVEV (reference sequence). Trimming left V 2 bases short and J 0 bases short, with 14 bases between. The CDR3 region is CASSLQGTPVSYEQYF. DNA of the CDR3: TGTGCCAGCAGTTTACAGGGGACCCCAGTCTCCTACGAGCAGTACTTC.

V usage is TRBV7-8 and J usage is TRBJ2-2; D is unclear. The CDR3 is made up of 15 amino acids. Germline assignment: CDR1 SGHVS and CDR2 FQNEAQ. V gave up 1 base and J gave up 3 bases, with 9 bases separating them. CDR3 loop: CASSLDWWDTGELFF. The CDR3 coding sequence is TGTGCCAGCAGCTTAGATTGGTGGGACACCGGGGAGCTGTTTTTT.

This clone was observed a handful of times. CDR3 region: CASRGSQWNGYTF. The CDR3 bases are TGTGCCAGCAGGGGGTCCCAATGGAATGGCTACACCTTC. The chain employs TRBV27 and TRBJ1-2; no clear D gene. The CDR3 consists of 13 residues. Germline values: CDR1 MNHEY, CDR2 SMNVEV (reference sequence). V was shortened by 6 bases and J by 6 bases, with 14 bases between the two germline ends.

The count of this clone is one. The CDR3 sequence: CASSSTSGRNEQFF. The CDR3 region has the DNA TGTGCCAGCAGCTCCACTAGCGGGAGAAATGAGCAGTTCTTC. The chain carries TRBV7-3 and TRBJ2-1, with TRBD2 identical over 11 bases. This CDR3 is built from 14 residues. Germline CDR1 SGHTA, CDR2 FQGTGA. V lost 4 bases, J lost 7 bases, and 3 bases stayed unmatched.

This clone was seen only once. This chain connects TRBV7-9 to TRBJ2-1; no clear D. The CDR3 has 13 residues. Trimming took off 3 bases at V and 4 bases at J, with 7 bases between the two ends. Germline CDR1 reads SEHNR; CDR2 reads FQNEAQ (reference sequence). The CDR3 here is CASSFSEYNEQFF. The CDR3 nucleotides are TGTGCCAGCAGCTTCAGTGAATACAATGAGCAGTTCTTC.

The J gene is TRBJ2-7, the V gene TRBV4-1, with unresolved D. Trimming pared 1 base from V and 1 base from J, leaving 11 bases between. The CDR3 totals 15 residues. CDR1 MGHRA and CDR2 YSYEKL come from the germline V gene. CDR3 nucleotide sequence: TGCGCCAGCAGCCAAGCGTTGGACGCGTCCTACGAGCAGTACTTC. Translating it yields CASSQALDASYEQYF.

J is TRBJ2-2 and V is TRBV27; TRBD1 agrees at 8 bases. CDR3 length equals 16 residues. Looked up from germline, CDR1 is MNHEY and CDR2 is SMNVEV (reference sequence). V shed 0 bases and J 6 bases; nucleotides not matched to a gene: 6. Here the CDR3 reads CASSLSGQGWAGELFF. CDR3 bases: TGTGCCAGCAGTTTATCCGGACAGGGTTGGGCCGGGGAGCTGTTTTTT.

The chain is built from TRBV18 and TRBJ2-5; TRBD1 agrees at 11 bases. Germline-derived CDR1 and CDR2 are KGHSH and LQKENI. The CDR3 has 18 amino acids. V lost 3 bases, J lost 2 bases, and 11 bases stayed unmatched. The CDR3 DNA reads TGTGCCAGCTCACCGGGGGACAGGGGGTTTCTCCCACAAGAGACCCAGTACTTC. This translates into CASSPGDRGFLPQETQYF.

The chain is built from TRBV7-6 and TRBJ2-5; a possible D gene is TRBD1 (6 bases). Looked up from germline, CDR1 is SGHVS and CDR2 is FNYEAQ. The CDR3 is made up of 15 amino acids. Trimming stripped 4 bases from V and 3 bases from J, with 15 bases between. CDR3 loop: CASSSIWDTKETQYF. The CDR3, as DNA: TGTGCCAGCAGCTCGATCTGGGACACGAAAGAGACCCAGTACTTC.

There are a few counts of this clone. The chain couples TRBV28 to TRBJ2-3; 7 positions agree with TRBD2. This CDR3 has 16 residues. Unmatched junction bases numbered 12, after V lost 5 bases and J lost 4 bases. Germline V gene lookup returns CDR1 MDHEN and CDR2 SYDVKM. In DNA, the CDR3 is TGTGCCAGCAGTCAGCTAGCGGCGACCGGGCCAGATACGCAGTATTTT. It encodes CASSQLAATGPDTQYF.

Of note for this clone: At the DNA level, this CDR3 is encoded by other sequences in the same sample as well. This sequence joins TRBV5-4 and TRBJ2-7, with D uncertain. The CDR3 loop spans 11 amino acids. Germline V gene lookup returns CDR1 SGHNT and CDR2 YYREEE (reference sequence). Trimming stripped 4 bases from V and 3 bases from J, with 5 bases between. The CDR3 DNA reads TGTGCCAGCAGCCTAGGCTACGAGCAGTACTTC. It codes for CASSLGYEQYF.

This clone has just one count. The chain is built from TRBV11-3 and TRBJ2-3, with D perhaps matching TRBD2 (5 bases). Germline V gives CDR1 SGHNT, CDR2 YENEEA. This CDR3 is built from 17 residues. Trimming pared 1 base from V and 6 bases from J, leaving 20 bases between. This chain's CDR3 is CASSLVSWERGPDTQYF. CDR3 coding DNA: TGTGCCAGCAGCTTAGTGTCGTGGGAGAGAGGTCCGGATACGCAGTATTTT.

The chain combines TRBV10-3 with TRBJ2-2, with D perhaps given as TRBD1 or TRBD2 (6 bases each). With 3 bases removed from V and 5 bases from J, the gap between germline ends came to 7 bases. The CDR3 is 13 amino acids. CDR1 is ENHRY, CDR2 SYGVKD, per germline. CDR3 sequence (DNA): TGTGCCATCAGTGAAGGGGGGACCGGGGAGCTGTTTTTT. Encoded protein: CAISEGGTGELFF.

CDR3 DNA: TGTGCCAGCAGCGTAGAGGGAGGGCCCTCCTACAATGAGCAGTTCTTC. Its translation is CASSVEGGPSYNEQFF. V gene TRBV9 combines with J gene TRBJ2-1; TRBD2 aligns across 7 bases. This CDR3 region has 16 residues. Germline-derived CDR1 and CDR2 are SGDLS and YYNGEE. Losses at the gene ends were 0 bases for V and 0 bases for J; bases not matched to a gene: 3.

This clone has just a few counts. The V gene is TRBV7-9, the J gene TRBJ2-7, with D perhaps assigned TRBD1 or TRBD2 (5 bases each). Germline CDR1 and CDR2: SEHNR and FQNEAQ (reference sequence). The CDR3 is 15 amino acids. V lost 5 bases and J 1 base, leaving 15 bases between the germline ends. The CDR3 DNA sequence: TGTGCCAGCAGCCCTAGTGTGGGACGATCCTACGAGCAGTACTTC. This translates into CASSPSVGRSYEQYF.

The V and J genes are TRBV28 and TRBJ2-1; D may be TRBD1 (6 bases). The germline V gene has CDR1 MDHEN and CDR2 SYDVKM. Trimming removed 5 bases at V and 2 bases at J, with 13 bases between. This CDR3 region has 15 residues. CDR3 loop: CASSTTGNPYNEQFF. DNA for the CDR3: TGTGCCAGCAGTACAACAGGGAATCCCTACAATGAGCAGTTCTTC.